Each of the 21 T cell receptor beta chains below was sequenced from the same sample in a study of T cells after yellow fever vaccination. TCRdb called the 5' RACE reads again in MiXCR, with one record for every CDR3 protein. The table records just under 600,000 distinct CDR3 sequences, 13% of them present only once. The material sequenced was PBMCs, taken on the day of the yellow fever booster vaccination. The receptor set was obtained from a man aged 25 to 40 who received the YFV17D yellow fever vaccine.

Only one count was recorded for this clonotype. The gene calls are TRBV20-1 and TRBJ1-3, with D possibly matching TRBD1 (5 bases). With 3 bases removed from V and 0 bases from J, the gap between germline ends came to 12 bases. Germline values: CDR1 DFQATT, CDR2 SNEGSKA (reference sequence). The CDR3 sequence is 15 residues long. CDR3 in DNA: TGCAGTGCTAGGAGGGGACGGAACTCTGGAAACACCATATATTTT. Its protein product is CSARRGRNSGNTIYF.

The rearrangement joins TRBV7-2 to TRBJ2-3; weak D call: TRBD2 (5 bases). Trimming stripped 1 base from V and 2 bases from J, with 13 bases between. This CDR3 is built from 16 residues. CDR1 SGHTA and CDR2 FQGNSA come from the germline V gene. As DNA, the CDR3 is TGTGCCAGCAGCTTAGTTGATGGGCGGGCCACAGATACGCAGTATTTT. This sequence encodes CASSLVDGRATDTQYF.

This chain uses TRBV5-6 with TRBJ2-1, with TRBD1 matching over 11 bases. The CDR3 length is 17 residues. Losses at the gene ends were 4 bases for V and 8 bases for J; bases not matched to a gene: 14. CDR1 and CDR2 from the germline V gene are SGHDT and YYEEEE. CDR3 bases: TGTGCCAGCAGCGGCCCCTTCCGGGACAGGGGGTTCTATGAGCAGTTCTTC. It is translated as CASSGPFRDRGFYEQFF.

This clonotype has more than one count but fewer than ten. The chain couples TRBV7-3 to TRBJ2-7; no definite D call. The germline V gene has CDR1 SGHTA and CDR2 FQGTGA. V was trimmed by 0 bases and J by 3 bases, leaving 12 bases between them. The CDR3 is 15 amino acids. CDR3 in DNA: TGTGCCAGCAGCTTAACTTCGGCTCTAAACTACGAGCAGTACTTC. Amino acid sequence: CASSLTSALNYEQYF.

The chain joins TRBV12-3 or TRBV12-4 to TRBJ2-7; 9 nucleotides align to TRBD2. V gave up 2 bases and J gave up 6 bases; unmatched junction bases: 11. CDR3 size: 16 residues. CDR3 sequence: CASSLRREGPSLEQYF. CDR3 nucleotide sequence: TGTGCCAGCAGTTTACGGCGGGAGGGCCCCTCCCTCGAGCAGTACTTC.

This clonotype came up many times. V usage is TRBV5-1 and J usage is TRBJ2-1, with 11 bases matching TRBD2. This CDR3 is built from 17 residues. Losses at the gene ends were 0 bases for V and 8 bases for J; bases not matched to a gene: 10. CDR1 SGHRS and CDR2 YFSETQ come from the germline V gene. The CDR3 here is CASSLVTSGALIDEQFF. CDR3 coding DNA: TGCGCCAGCAGCTTGGTGACTAGCGGGGCCCTAATTGATGAGCAGTTCTTC.

The chain uses TRBV12-3 or TRBV12-4 and TRBJ1-2; D possibly corresponds to TRBD1 (5 bases). V lost 2 bases and J lost 2, with 15 bases in between. The CDR3 spans 16 residues. CDR3 DNA sequence: TGTGCCAGCAGTTTATCAGCAGGGCAAATGAACTATGGCTACACCTTC. Amino acids: CASSLSAGQMNYGYTF.

The V call is TRBV6-1, the J call TRBJ2-3; 8 nucleotides agree with TRBD1. The CDR3 totals 14 residues. Germline V gene lookup returns CDR1 MNHNS and CDR2 SASEGT. Trimming removed 6 bases from V and 1 base from J; junction bases left unmatched: 3. This CDR3 is CASRTTGGTDTQYF. The CDR3 coding sequence is TGTGCCAGCAGGACGACAGGGGGCACAGATACGCAGTATTTT.

This clonotype appeared a few times. V and J are TRBV7-2 and TRBJ2-3; either TRBD1 or TRBD2 may supply D (5 bases each). Germline CDR1 is SGHTA and CDR2 is FQGNSA. V dropped 2 bases and J dropped 2 bases, with 14 bases sitting between them. The CDR3 consists of 16 residues. The chain's CDR3 is CASSLKGTENTDTQYF. In DNA, the CDR3 is TGTGCCAGCAGCTTAAAGGGGACGGAAAACACAGATACGCAGTATTTT.

This clonotype has just a few counts. The J gene is TRBJ2-5, the V gene TRBV5-1; D not resolved. Trimming shortened V by 3 bases and J by 3 bases, and 9 bases separated the two germline ends. CDR1 is SGHRS and CDR2 is YFSETQ in the germline V gene. The CDR3 extends over 13 amino acids. Here the CDR3 DNA reads TGCGCCAGCAGCTCGGCAGCTAAAGAGACCCAGTACTTC. It encodes CASSSAAKETQYF.

The CDR3 loop reads CASSPKGGSGVVNEQFF. The DNA of the CDR3 is TGTGCCAGCTCACCTAAGGGCGGGAGTGGGGTCGTCAATGAGCAGTTCTTC. V and J are TRBV18 and TRBJ2-1, with 7 nucleotides matching TRBD2. The CDR3 loop spans 17 amino acids. CDR1 and CDR2 (germline): KGHSH, LQKENI. With 3 bases clipped from V and 6 bases from J, the junction kept 14 bases outside the gene matches.

This clonotype occurred a few times. The chain has TRBV30 and TRBJ1-5; TRBD1 matches 7 bases. The V gene's germline CDR1 is GTSNPN and CDR2 SVGIG (reference sequence). The CDR3 consists of 15 residues. Trimming took 0 bases from V and 7 from J; bases not matched to a gene: 9. The CDR3 DNA reads as TGTGCCTGGAGTGTAGGCCCGGGACAGCGCCAGCCCCAGCATTTT. Its translation is CAWSVGPGQRQPQHF.

The chain has TRBV20-1 and TRBJ1-2; D gene unclear. The V end lost 5 bases, the J end lost 0 bases, and 7 bases lay between the germline ends. Per the germline V gene, CDR1 is DFQATT and CDR2 is SNEGSKA (reference sequence). This CDR3 is 12 amino acids long. CDR3 DNA sequence: TGCAGTGCTCAGACCCCTAACTATGGCTACACCTTC. Amino acid sequence: CSAQTPNYGYTF.

A few counts support this clonotype. A junction end diverges from the germline sequence, so it may reflect a read error. V is TRBV4-3 and J is TRBJ2-7; TRBD2 matches at 9 bases. The germline CDR1 and CDR2 sequences are LGHNA and YSLEER. The CDR3 consists of 13 residues. The CDR3 nucleotides are TGCGCCAGCAGCCAAGACGGTCTAGCGGGAATGCACTTC. Translated, it gives CASSQDGLAGMHF.

This chain connects TRBV2 to TRBJ2-1; 8 bases agree with TRBD2. Germline CDR1 SNHLY, CDR2 FYNNEI. The V segment lost 4 bases and the J segment 3 bases; nucleotides outside the gene matches: 5. The length of the CDR3 is 15 residues. CDR3 nucleotides: TGTGCCAGCAGTGCAAGCGGGAGTGGCTACAATGAGCAGTTCTTC. Its translation is CASSASGSGYNEQFF. Based on the CDR3 plus reference TRBV2 and TRBJ2-1, the full variable domain is EPEVTQTPSHQVTQMGQEVILRCVPISNHLYFYWYRQILGQKVEFLVSFYNNEISEKSEIFDDQFSVERPDGSNFTLKIRSTKLEDSAMYFCASSASGSGYNEQFFGPGTRLTVL.

This clonotype was seen a handful of times. The V call is TRBV6-2 or TRBV6-3, the J call TRBJ2-1; a weak D match, TRBD2 (6 bases). The CDR3 covers 16 residues. V shed 5 bases and J shed 8 bases, with 22 bases lying between them. Germline V gene lookup returns CDR1 MNHEY and CDR2 SVGEGT. The CDR3 sequence is CASSPLGAVKRDEQFF. The CDR3 DNA sequence: TGTGCCAGCAGTCCCCTAGGGGCGGTGAAGCGGGATGAGCAGTTCTTC.

This clonotype was detected many times. A read error may account for a junction end that differs from germline. The chain employs TRBV5-1 and TRBJ2-1, with 8 nucleotides matching TRBD2. The germline V gene has CDR1 SGHRS and CDR2 YFSETQ. CDR3 length equals 15 residues. The CDR3 spells CASSLEGGGYNEQFF. CDR3 bases: TGTGCCAGCAGCCTCGAGGGCGGGGGGTACAATGAGCAGTTCTTC. The full variable domain, with the rest looked up from reference TRBV5-1 and TRBJ2-1, is KAGVTQTPRYLIKTRGQQVTLSCSPISGHRSVSWYQQTPGQGLQFLFEYFSETQRNKGNFPGRFSGRQFSNSRSEMNVSTLELGDSALYLCASSLEGGGYNEQFFGPGTRLTVL.

V and J are TRBV29-1 and TRBJ2-7; D is ambiguous. Looked up from germline, CDR1 is SQVTM and CDR2 is ANQGSEA. V was cut by 3 bases and J by 0 bases, with 9 bases left in between. The CDR3 is 13 amino acids. The DNA for the CDR3 is TGCAGCGTTGAGAGCAGGACCTCCTACGAGCAGTACTTC. It yields the protein CSVESRTSYEQYF.

This sequence joins TRBV25-1 and TRBJ1-2; D gene uncertain. With 3 bases removed from V and 2 bases from J, the gap between germline ends came to 10 bases. This CDR3 has 14 amino acids. Looked up from germline, CDR1 is MGHDK and CDR2 is SYGVNS. This CDR3 is CASSDVRGNYGYTF. The CDR3, as DNA: TGTGCCAGCAGTGACGTACGCGGAAACTATGGCTACACCTTC.

The CDR3 DNA reads TGTGCCAGCAGTGATGGTCTTCCCGAATACAATGAGCAGTTCTTC. Translated: CASSDGLPEYNEQFF. V is TRBV6-1 and J is TRBJ2-1; D ambiguous. The CDR3 spans 15 residues. V lost 3 bases and J lost 4, with 13 bases in between. The germline CDR1 and CDR2 sequences are MNHNS and SASEGT.

This clonotype has more than one count but fewer than ten. The V gene is TRBV4-3, the J gene TRBJ2-1; unclear D gene. Between the trimmed V and J ends, which lost 2 bases and 7 bases, there was a span of 12 bases. Germline CDR1 is LGHNA and CDR2 is YSLEER. The CDR3 covers 14 residues. CDR3 sequence reads: CASSQMTSLNEQFF. The CDR3 coding sequence is TGCGCCAGCAGCCAAATGACAAGTTTGAATGAGCAGTTCTTC.